This T cell receptor (beta chain) was identified in a study of blood T cells in healthy people across ages. A J-beta primer mix and a sample-barcoded 5' primer were used in a second PCR of about 7 to 11 cycles. Through a template-switch adaptor with 12 random nucleotides, each cDNA molecule received a tag. TCRdb re-analysed the 5' RACE reads in MiXCR, keeping a single row per CDR3 protein. The sample has roughly 640,000 distinct CDR3 sequences; approximately 30% are singletons. This CDR3 is 15 amino acids long. The germline CDR1 and CDR2 sequences are SGHRS and YFSETQ. The V end lost 7 bases, the J end lost 10 bases, and 21 bases lay between the germline ends.

The receptor comes from a woman older than 75 in good health. The V gene is TRBV5-1, the J gene TRBJ1-6; the D is unclear. The sequencing sample was made of blood. The CDR3 nucleotides are TGCGCCAGCGGTGAAGAGACGGGAGGCCAGTCACCCCTCCACTTT. Amino acid sequence: CASGEETGGQSPLHF.